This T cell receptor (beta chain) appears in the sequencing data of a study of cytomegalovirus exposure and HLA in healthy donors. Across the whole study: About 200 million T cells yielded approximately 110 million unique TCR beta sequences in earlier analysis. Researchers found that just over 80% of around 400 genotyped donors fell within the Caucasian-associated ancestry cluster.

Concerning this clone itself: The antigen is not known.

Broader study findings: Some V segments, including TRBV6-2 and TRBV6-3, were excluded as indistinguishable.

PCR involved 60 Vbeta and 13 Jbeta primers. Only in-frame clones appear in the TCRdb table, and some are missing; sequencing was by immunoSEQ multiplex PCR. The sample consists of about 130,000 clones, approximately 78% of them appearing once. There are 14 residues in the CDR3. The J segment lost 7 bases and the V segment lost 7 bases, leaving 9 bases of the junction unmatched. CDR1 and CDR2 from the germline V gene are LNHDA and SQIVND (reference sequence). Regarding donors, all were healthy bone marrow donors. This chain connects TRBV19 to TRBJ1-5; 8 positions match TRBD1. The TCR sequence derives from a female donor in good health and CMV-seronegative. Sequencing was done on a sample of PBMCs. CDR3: CASTPDRGGQPQHF. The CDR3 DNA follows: TGTGCCAGTACCCCAGACAGGGGTGGACAGCCCCAGCATTTT.